A selection of T cell receptor beta chains follows, all from one sample in a study of T cells in Graves' hyperthyroidism and ophthalmopathy. Each CDR3 protein is one row after TCRdb ran MiXCR on the multiplex PCR reads. There are 550,000 to 700,000 distinct CDR3 sequences in the sample; 35% to 55% occur only once, and 15% to 20% lies in the top ten. Sequenced: peripheral blood or thyroid tissue (not recorded which). All receptors derive from an adult woman with Graves' disease, either hyperthyroidism or ophthalmopathy (not recorded which). Each CDR3 is given with its conserved first and last residue. D genes are given only for firm matches. The size entry is marked missing in some rows and otherwise reads once, few, many or a size class.

cdr3_nt	cdr3_aa	d_call	v_call	j_call	clone_size
TGTGCCAGCACGGGAACTAGCGGGATTGGGACGCAGTATTTT	CASTGTSGIGTQYF	TRBD2	TRBV25-1	TRBJ2-3	few
TGTGCCAGCACCTGGCGGGGGAAGTATAGCACCGGGGAGCTGTTTTTT	CASTWRGKYSTGELFF	TRBD2	TRBV12-3/TRBV12-4	TRBJ2-2	few
TGCGCCAGCAGCTACCGGGACGGAACACGCACTAACTATGGCTACACCTTC	CASSYRDGTRTNYGYTF	.	TRBV5-1	TRBJ1-2	.
TGTGCCAGCAGTAACCGGGCCGCCTACGAGCAGTACTTC	CASSNRAAYEQYF	.	TRBV2	TRBJ2-7	few
TGTGCCAGCAGCCCCGCTGGGGCAGCCAACTATGGCTACACCTTC	CASSPAGAANYGYTF	.	TRBV9	TRBJ1-2	many
TGTGCCAGCAGCTTAGATGGGGCTCTCAATGAAAAACTGTTTTTT	CASSLDGALNEKLFF	.	TRBV7-2	TRBJ1-4	.
TGCAGCGTCCCGTCCGGGGGAGTGTCTGAAGCTTTCTTT	CSVPSGGVSEAFF	.	TRBV29-1	TRBJ1-1	.
TGCGCCAGCAGCTTGGCCCGAGGGCCCTCCGGGGAGCTGTTTTTT	CASSLARGPSGELFF	.	TRBV5-1	TRBJ2-2	many
TGCAGCGTGACAGGGGACACTGAAGCTTTCTTT	CSVTGDTEAFF	TRBD1	TRBV29-1	TRBJ1-1	.
TGTGCCAGCAGTGATCGAGCGGGAGGGAGGGAGCAGTACTTC	CASSDRAGGREQYF	TRBD2	TRBV2	TRBJ2-7	.
TGTGCCAGCACCCCAACAGGGGTGAATGAAAAACTGTTTTTT	CASTPTGVNEKLFF	TRBD1	TRBV28	TRBJ1-4	.
TGTGCTAGTGCCATCACGATGGGGGGGCTTGAAGAGACCCAGTACTTC	CASAITMGGLEETQYF	.	TRBV12-5	TRBJ2-5	many
TGTGCTAGCAGCTTAGGGACGGGGAGGGAAGAGACCCAGTACTTC	CASSLGTGREETQYF	TRBD2	TRBV7-7	TRBJ2-5	.
TGCGCCAGCAGAGCGGACTTGGCCTACGAGCAGTACTTC	CASRADLAYEQYF	.	TRBV5-1	TRBJ2-7	many
TGCGCCAGCAGCCCTACCGGACACCGGGGTGAAAAACTGTTTTTT	CASSPTGHRGEKLFF	.	TRBV5-1	TRBJ1-4	few
TGTGCCAGCAGTTACTCCGGAGCTGAAGCTTTCTTT	CASSYSGAEAFF	.	TRBV6-6	TRBJ1-1	many
TGCGCCAGCAGCTTGGCCGGGACAGGGCAAGGGACCCAGTACTTC	CASSLAGTGQGTQYF	TRBD1	TRBV5-1	TRBJ2-5	few
TGTGCCTCACACGGGTTAGCCTCTGGGGCCAACGTCCTGACTTTC	CASHGLASGANVLTF	.	TRBV12-3/TRBV12-4	TRBJ2-6	.
TGTGCCAGCAGCACCCGACAGGGGGACTACGAGCAGTACTTC	CASSTRQGDYEQYF	TRBD1	TRBV7-8	TRBJ2-7	.
TGCAGCGTACCCCGGGGAGACAACACTGAAGCTTTCTTT	CSVPRGDNTEAFF	.	TRBV29-1	TRBJ1-1	few
TGCAGTGCTATACGGGGGGGGGAGCTGTTTTTT	CSAIRGGELFF	.	TRBV20-1	TRBJ2-2	.
TGTGCCAGCAGCTCGCACCCTAGCGGGAGATTTGAAGAGACCCAGTACTTC	CASSSHPSGRFEETQYF	TRBD2	TRBV7-2	TRBJ2-5	many
TGTGCCAGCAGCTTGTGGGGAGAGGGCTATGGCTACACCTTC	CASSLWGEGYGYTF	.	TRBV5-8	TRBJ1-2	many
TGTGCCAGCAGGCCGGGACAGTCCTACGAGCAGTACTTC	CASRPGQSYEQYF	TRBD1	TRBV6-5	TRBJ2-7	many
TGTGCCAGTACCGGCCAGATAAATCAGCCCCAGCATTTT	CASTGQINQPQHF	.	TRBV19	TRBJ1-5	many
TGTGCCAGCAGCGATGGACTAGCCGGAGGGGCAGAGACCCAGTACTTC	CASSDGLAGGAETQYF	TRBD2	TRBV5-1	TRBJ2-5	.
TGTGCCAGCAGCCACCGGGTACCTGAAGCTTTCTTT	CASSHRVPEAFF	.	TRBV7-9	TRBJ1-1	.